The rows below give T cell receptor beta chains drawn from one sample of a study of vaccination and CD4 T cells after COVID-19. The antigens these receptors bind are not known. TCRdb re-called the PCR reads with MiXCR, one entry per CDR3 protein. The data show approximately 9,500 distinct CDR3 sequences, 61% seen once. Sample: CD4+ T cells from blood, cultured in vitro. The source is a human donor who had recovered from COVID-19. Each CDR3 is given with its conserved first and last residue. The D gene is left open where the match is weak. A row's size may be missing; if present it is once, few, many or a size class.

J gene	clone size	V gene	D gene	CDR3 protein	CDR3 DNA
TRBJ1-2	few	TRBV6-1	NA	CASSEMTVGFYGYTF	TGTGCCAGCAGTGAAATGACGGTCGGATTCTATGGCTACACCTTC
TRBJ2-4	NA	TRBV18	TRBD2	CASSPPTSGDTFGRVAKNIQYF	TGTGCCAGCTCACCACCGACTAGCGGGGACACCTTCGGAAGAGTAGCCAAAAACATTCAGTACTTC
TRBJ1-1	NA	TRBV20-1	NA	CSARRARGQWAEAFF	TGCAGTGCTAGAAGGGCCCGAGGGCAGTGGGCTGAAGCTTTCTTT
TRBJ2-6	NA	TRBV19	NA	CASRNRISGANVLTF	TGTGCCAGTAGAAACAGAATATCTGGGGCCAACGTCCTGACTTTC
TRBJ2-1	once	TRBV6-4	TRBD2	CASSDSGGRASNEQFF	TGTGCCAGCAGTGACTCGGGCGGGAGGGCCTCTAATGAGCAGTTCTTC
TRBJ1-1	NA	TRBV5-4	NA	CASSFTEMNTEAFF	TGTGCCAGCAGCTTTACAGAGATGAACACTGAAGCTTTCTTT
TRBJ1-6	NA	TRBV20-1	TRBD1	CSAQGQRMDSPLHF	TGCAGTGCCCAGGGACAGAGAATGGATTCACCCCTCCACTTT
TRBJ1-1	NA	TRBV27	TRBD1	CASISGQGDTEAFF	TGTGCCAGCATTTCGGGACAGGGAGACACTGAAGCTTTCTTT
TRBJ1-5	NA	TRBV21-1	NA	CASSKQGQPQHF	TGTGCCAGCAGCAAACAGGGACAGCCCCAGCATTTT
TRBJ2-7	NA	TRBV28	NA	CASSLGGAQPYEQYF	TGTGCCAGCAGTTTAGGGGGCGCGCAGCCCTACGAGCAGTACTTC
TRBJ1-2	NA	TRBV11-2	TRBD1	CASSDGQGSGYTF	TGTGCCAGCAGCGACGGACAGGGCAGTGGCTACACCTTC
TRBJ2-5	NA	TRBV27	NA	CASSFIGAVEETQYF	TGTGCCAGCAGTTTTATCGGAGCAGTCGAAGAGACCCAGTACTTC
TRBJ2-5	NA	TRBV15	NA	CATSRVAQETQYF	TGTGCCACCAGCAGAGTCGCCCAAGAGACCCAGTACTTC
TRBJ2-2	NA	TRBV6-2/TRBV6-3	NA	CASSYSLLTGELFF	TGTGCCAGCAGTTACTCTCTTCTCACCGGGGAGCTGTTTTTT
TRBJ2-7	NA	TRBV20-1	NA	CSASYSSYEQYF	TGCAGTGCTAGTTACAGCTCCTACGAGCAGTACTTC
TRBJ2-2	NA	TRBV7-8	TRBD2	CASSPRTSGNTGELFF	TGTGCCAGCAGCCCGAGGACTAGCGGGAACACCGGGGAGCTGTTTTTT
TRBJ2-7	once	TRBV4-1	NA	CASSQDRSGGSYEQYF	TGCGCCAGCAGCCAAGATAGAAGTGGGGGCTCCTACGAGCAGTACTTC
TRBJ2-3	medium-sized	TRBV20-1	NA	CSAQGSGSTDTQYF	TGCAGTGCACAAGGCAGCGGGAGCACAGATACGCAGTATTTT
TRBJ1-2	NA	TRBV2	TRBD1	CASSGHIRQGRGYTF	TGTGCCAGCAGTGGCCACATAAGACAGGGAAGAGGCTACACCTTC
TRBJ2-6	NA	TRBV7-2	TRBD1	CASSLIRQGTVLTF	TGTGCCAGCAGCTTAATCCGACAGGGGACCGTCCTGACTTTC
TRBJ1-5	NA	TRBV12-3/TRBV12-4	NA	CASSLQGSNQPQHF	TGTGCCAGCAGTTTACAGGGGAGCAATCAGCCCCAGCATTTT
TRBJ1-2	few	TRBV7-9	NA	CASSYGRYYGYTF	TGTGCCAGCAGCTACGGCAGATACTATGGCTACACCTTC
TRBJ2-2	NA	TRBV20-1	NA	CSARDLTRTAPTGELFF	TGCAGTGCTAGAGATCTAACAAGGACAGCGCCCACCGGGGAGCTGTTTTTT
TRBJ2-1	NA	TRBV10-3	TRBD2	CAINAGVPSYNEQFF	TGTGCCATCAACGCGGGAGTTCCATCCTACAATGAGCAGTTCTTC
TRBJ2-7	NA	TRBV20-1	TRBD2	CSARDPFAGANYEQYF	TGCAGTGCTAGAGATCCGTTTGCGGGAGCGAACTACGAGCAGTACTTC
TRBJ1-3	few	TRBV7-8	NA	CASSSTHVVGNTIYF	TGTGCCAGCAGCTCAACACACGTAGTCGGGAACACCATATATTTT
TRBJ2-7	few	TRBV6-4	TRBD1	CASTRTGPREQYF	TGTGCCAGCACCCGGACAGGGCCGCGCGAGCAGTACTTC
TRBJ2-2	NA	TRBV10-3	NA	CAISDGTGSNTGELFF	TGTGCCATCAGTGATGGGACGGGTTCGAACACCGGGGAGCTGTTTTTT
TRBJ1-6	few	TRBV7-2	NA	CASTLSTSYNSPLHF	TGTGCCAGCACCCTATCTACCTCCTATAATTCACCCCTCCACTTT
TRBJ2-2	NA	TRBV20-1	TRBD1	CSARSQLTGGTGELFF	TGCAGTGCTAGATCCCAATTGACAGGGGGCACCGGGGAGCTGTTTTTT
TRBJ1-3	NA	TRBV28	NA	CASSEQGQRNTIYF	TGTGCCAGCAGTGAACAGGGTCAAAGAAACACCATATATTTT
TRBJ1-6	few	TRBV11-2	TRBD1	CASSSGQGSNSPLHF	TGTGCCAGCAGCTCGGGACAGGGGTCTAATTCACCCCTCCACTTT
TRBJ2-1	NA	TRBV7-9	NA	CASSFLGVEQFF	TGTGCCAGCAGCTTTCTAGGCGTGGAGCAGTTCTTC
TRBJ2-6	NA	TRBV6-5	NA	CASSYQSGANVLTF	TGTGCCAGCAGTTACCAATCTGGGGCCAACGTCCTGACTTTC
TRBJ2-1	NA	TRBV4-2	NA	CASSQLIGWYNEQFF	TGTGCCAGCAGCCAATTGATAGGCTGGTACAATGAGCAGTTCTTC
TRBJ2-7	medium-sized	TRBV27	TRBD2	CASRSLGGGLAAGEQYF	TGTGCCAGCAGGTCCTTGGGGGGCGGACTAGCGGCAGGCGAGCAGTACTTC
TRBJ1-2	few	TRBV25-1	NA	CASTGTLGYGYTF	TGTGCCAGCACCGGGACCCTTGGCTATGGCTACACCTTC
TRBJ1-6	NA	TRBV6-1	NA	CASSLTGWRSPLHF	TGTGCCAGCAGTCTAACAGGGTGGAGGTCACCCCTCCACTTT
TRBJ1-6	NA	TRBV20-1	NA	CSAPEGYNNSPLHF	TGCAGTGCTCCCGAGGGTTACAATAATTCACCCCTCCACTTT
TRBJ2-5	NA	TRBV24-1	NA	CATSVAGERETQYF	TGTGCCACCAGTGTGGCAGGGGAAAGGGAGACCCAGTACTTC
TRBJ2-5	NA	TRBV5-4	TRBD1	CASSPGQGETQYF	TGTGCCAGCAGCCCGGGACAGGGGGAGACCCAGTACTTC
TRBJ1-1	NA	TRBV7-8	NA	CASVGTGTEAFF	TGTGCCAGCGTAGGTACGGGCACTGAAGCTTTCTTT
TRBJ2-7	NA	TRBV2	NA	CASSGPLQQYF	TGTGCCAGCAGCGGACCGCTTCAGCAGTACTTC
TRBJ1-5	few	TRBV28	NA	CASSLSVLVRKRQPQHF	TGTGCCAGCAGTTTGAGCGTGTTAGTACGGAAAAGGCAGCCCCAGCATTTT
TRBJ2-3	few	TRBV2	TRBD1	CATLRTGVILGTDTQYF	TGTGCCACTCTACGGACAGGGGTTATCCTAGGCACAGATACGCAGTATTTT
TRBJ2-7	few	TRBV7-6	TRBD2	CASSLERTSGRADEQYF	TGTGCCAGCAGCCTAGAGCGGACTAGCGGGAGGGCCGACGAGCAGTACTTC
TRBJ2-5	few	TRBV27	TRBD1	CASSLGRQGVGTQYF	TGTGCCAGCAGTTTAGGGCGACAGGGGGTAGGGACCCAGTACTTC
TRBJ2-7	NA	TRBV9	TRBD2	CASSRSGGLKSYEQYF	TGTGCCAGCAGTCGTAGCGGGGGTCTTAAATCCTACGAGCAGTACTTC
TRBJ2-3	NA	TRBV6-4	TRBD2	CASSPTSGGTDTQYF	TGTGCCAGCAGCCCTACTAGCGGAGGCACAGATACGCAGTATTTT
TRBJ2-6	NA	TRBV7-3	TRBD1	CASSFGTGGFGANVLTF	TGTGCCAGCAGCTTCGGGACAGGGGGCTTTGGGGCCAACGTCCTGACTTTC